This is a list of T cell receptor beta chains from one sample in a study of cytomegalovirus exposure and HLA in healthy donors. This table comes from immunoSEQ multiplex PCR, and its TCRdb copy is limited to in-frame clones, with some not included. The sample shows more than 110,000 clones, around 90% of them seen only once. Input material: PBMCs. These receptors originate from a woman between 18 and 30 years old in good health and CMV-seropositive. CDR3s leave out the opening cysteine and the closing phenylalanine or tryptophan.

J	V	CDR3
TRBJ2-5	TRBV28	ASSFARENAAQETQY
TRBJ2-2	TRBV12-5	ASGAQGGTGELF
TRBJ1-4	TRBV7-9	ASSLAFGQDEKLF
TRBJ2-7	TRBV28	ATRTRDFYEQY
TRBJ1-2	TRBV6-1	ASSQEGYYGYT
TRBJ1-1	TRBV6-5	ASTQTGLRTEAF
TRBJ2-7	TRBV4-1	ASSLDSGTLGSYEQY
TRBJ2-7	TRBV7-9	ASSPWRAGIYEQY
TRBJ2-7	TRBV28	ASSLYRAYEQY
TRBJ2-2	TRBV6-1	ASSPRVTNTGELF
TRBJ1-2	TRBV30	AWSPSAYEAYT
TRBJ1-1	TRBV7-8	ASSPRGGDRSEAF
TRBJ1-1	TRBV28	ASSFTANTEAF
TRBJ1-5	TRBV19	ASSRRDQPQH
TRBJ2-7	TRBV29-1	SGGAGDYEQY
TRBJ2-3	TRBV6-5	ASSYERGMGTQY
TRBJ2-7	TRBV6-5	ASGSDSEQY
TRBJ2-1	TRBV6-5	ASSQTSGRAGEQF
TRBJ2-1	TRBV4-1	ASSQRTSGGSYNEQF
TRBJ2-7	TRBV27	ASTPGQSSYEQY
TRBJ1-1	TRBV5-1	ASSSDRVGTEAF
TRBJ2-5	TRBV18	ASSAGQGAQVNQETQY
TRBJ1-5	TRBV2	ASSDGQGGQPQH
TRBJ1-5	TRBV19	ASSVTGGFSNQPQH
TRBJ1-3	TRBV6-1	ASSRSSGNTIY
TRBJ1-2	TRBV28	ASSFGGGVGYT
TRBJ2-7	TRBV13	ASSLVPRTSGDSYEQY
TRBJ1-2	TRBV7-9	ASSLAYRGLGYT
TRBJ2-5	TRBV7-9	ASSLSGGETQY
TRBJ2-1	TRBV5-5	ASSLVGLANNEQF
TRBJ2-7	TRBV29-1	SVEGTTGSSYEQY
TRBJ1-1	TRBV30	AWSPPWGGGGEAF
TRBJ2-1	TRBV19	ASSTGLEQF
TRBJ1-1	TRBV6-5	ASSRSPAGGTEAF
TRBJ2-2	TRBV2	ASSESGLADTGELF
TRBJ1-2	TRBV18	ASSTDSYYGYT
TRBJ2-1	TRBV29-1	SVEDQDRPPYNEQF
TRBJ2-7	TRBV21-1	ASSKGTGGWEQY
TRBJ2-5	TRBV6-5	ASSKWRGAGETQY
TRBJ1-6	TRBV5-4	ASSLGASGNSPLH
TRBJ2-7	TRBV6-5	ASRTEAGASYEQY
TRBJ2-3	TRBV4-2	ASSQGLTGYTDTQY
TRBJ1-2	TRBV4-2	ASSQEDRRNYGYT
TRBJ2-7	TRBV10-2	ASSTQGYEQY
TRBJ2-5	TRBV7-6	ASRPGSRQETQY
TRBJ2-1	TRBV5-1	ASSLGQGAYEQF
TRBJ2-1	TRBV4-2	ASSRTSGRITEQF
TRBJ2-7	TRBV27	ASSFGVTGFYEQY
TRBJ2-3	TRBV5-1	ASSLAWTSGGASTDTQY
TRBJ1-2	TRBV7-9	ASSLGAGWGYT
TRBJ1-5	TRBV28	ASSFRRGNQPQH
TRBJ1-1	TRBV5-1	ASSIKTGGTEAF
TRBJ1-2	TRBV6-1	ASSVQGRIYGYT
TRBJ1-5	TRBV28	ASSDRALNQPQH
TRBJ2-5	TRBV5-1	ASGSGGEETQY
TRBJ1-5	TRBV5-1	ASSLGGGFRQPQH
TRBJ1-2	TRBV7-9	ASSPEAGLYYGYT
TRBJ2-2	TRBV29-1	SVEDLANTGELF
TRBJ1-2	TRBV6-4	ASSADRSGGYT